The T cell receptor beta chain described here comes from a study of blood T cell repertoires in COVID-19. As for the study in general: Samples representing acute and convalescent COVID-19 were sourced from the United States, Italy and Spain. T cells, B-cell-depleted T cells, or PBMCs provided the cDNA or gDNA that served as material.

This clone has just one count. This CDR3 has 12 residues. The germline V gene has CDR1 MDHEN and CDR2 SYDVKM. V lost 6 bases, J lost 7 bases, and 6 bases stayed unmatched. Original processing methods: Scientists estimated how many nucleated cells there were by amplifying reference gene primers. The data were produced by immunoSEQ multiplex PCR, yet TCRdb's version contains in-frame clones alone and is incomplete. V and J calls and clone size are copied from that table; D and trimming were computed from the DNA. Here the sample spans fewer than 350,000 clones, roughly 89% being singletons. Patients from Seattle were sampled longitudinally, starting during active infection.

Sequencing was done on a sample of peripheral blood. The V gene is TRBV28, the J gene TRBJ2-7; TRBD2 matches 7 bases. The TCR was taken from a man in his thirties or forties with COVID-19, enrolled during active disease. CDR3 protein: CASRDNGGEQYF. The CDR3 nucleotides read TGTGCCAGCAGGGATAACGGGGGGGAGCAGTACTTC.